These 32 T cell receptor beta chains were sequenced from one sample in a study of cytotoxic CD8 clonotypes in ibrutinib-treated CLL. This table comes from immunoSEQ multiplex PCR, and its TCRdb copy is limited to in-frame clones, with some not included. Among around 310,000 clones, roughly 80% were seen once, and the ten largest hold roughly 7%. The material sequenced was PBMCs, taken before ibrutinib treatment. All receptors come from a human donor with chronic lymphocytic leukemia.

V is TRBV30 and J is TRBJ1-3; D unclear. The germline V gene has CDR1 GTSNPN and CDR2 SVGIG (reference sequence). The CDR3 is 14 residues long. V lost 1 base to trimming and J lost 0 bases, with 7 bases between them. The CDR3 region is CAWSGWNSGNTIYF. DNA of the CDR3: TGTGCCTGGAGTGGATGGAACTCTGGAAACACCATATATTTT.

This chain uses TRBV18 with TRBJ1-5; a weak D match, TRBD1 (6 bases). Per the germline V gene, CDR1 is KGHSH and CDR2 is LQKENI. The CDR3 spans 15 residues. Deletions cut 6 bases from V and 9 bases from J, with 21 bases between. CDR3: CASSSQQGSGLPQHF. The CDR3 DNA follows: TGTGCCAGCTCGAGTCAACAGGGTTCTGGTCTGCCCCAGCATTTT.

The V gene is TRBV25-1, the J gene TRBJ2-5, with D unresolved. Trimming took 4 bases from V and 0 from J, leaving 9 bases between them. This CDR3 spans 14 amino acids. Per germline, CDR1 MGHDK and CDR2 SYGVNS. CDR3 DNA: TGTGCCAGCAGTGGTGACACGTACCAAGAGACCCAGTACTTC. The encoded protein is CASSGDTYQETQYF.

This clone was observed a handful of times. J is TRBJ2-7 and V is TRBV6-1; 9 bases line up with TRBD1. With V trimmed by 4 bases and J by 6 bases, 4 bases remained unmatched. The germline CDR1 and CDR2 sequences are MNHNS and SASEGT. The CDR3 loop spans 13 amino acids. The CDR3 sequence is CASSVGTGIEQYF. CDR3 nucleotides: TGTGCCAGCAGTGTTGGGACAGGGATCGAGCAGTACTTC.

This clone was detected a few times. V usage is TRBV7-2 and J usage is TRBJ2-3; TRBD2 aligns across 8 bases. The J segment lost 3 bases and the V segment lost 5 bases, leaving 7 bases of the junction unmatched. The CDR3 is 15 residues long. Per the germline V gene, CDR1 is SGHTA and CDR2 is FQGNSA. CDR3 nucleotides: TGTGCCAGCAGCAAAAGCGGGAGTAGGACAGATACGCAGTATTTT. Its translation is CASSKSGSRTDTQYF.

This clone appeared a few times. The gene calls are TRBV5-1 and TRBJ2-2; D not certain. Germline lookup yields CDR1 SGHRS and CDR2 YFSETQ. The CDR3 has 16 residues. V dropped 0 bases and J dropped 2 bases, with 11 bases sitting between them. CDR3 amino acids: CASSLARPANTGELFF. The CDR3, as DNA: TGCGCCAGCAGCTTGGCCAGGCCCGCCAACACCGGGGAGCTGTTTTTT.

The chain is built from TRBV25-1 and TRBJ2-1; 12 bases are shared with TRBD2. Looked up from germline, CDR1 is MGHDK and CDR2 is SYGVNS. The J segment lost 12 bases and the V segment lost 3 bases, leaving 6 bases of the junction unmatched. The CDR3 contains 14 residues. The CDR3 DNA is TGTGCCAGCAGTGACCTAGCGGGAGGGCCTAGGCAGTTCTTC. Translated, it gives CASSDLAGGPRQFF. The entire variable domain, with the rest obtained from reference TRBV25-1 and TRBJ2-1, is as follows: EADIYQTPRYLVIGTGKKITLECSQTMGHDKMYWYQQDPGMELHLIHYSYGVNSTEKGDLSSESTVSRIRTEHFPLTLESARPSHTSQYLCASSDLAGGPRQFFGPGTRLTVL.

The CDR3 nucleotides read TGTGCCAGCACCACGGCCGGGGGACTGTTTTTT. As protein: CASTTAGGLFF. The chain employs TRBV2 and TRBJ1-4, with D possibly matching TRBD1 (5 bases). Germline CDR1 reads SNHLY; CDR2 reads FYNNEI. The CDR3 sequence is 11 residues long. Between the trimmed V and J ends, which lost 7 bases and 13 bases, there was a span of 13 bases.

The CDR3 sequence: CASSNRLAGSLRQYF. The CDR3 DNA reads as TGTGCCAGCAGTAACCGACTAGCGGGATCGCTACGGCAGTACTTC. The chain couples TRBV27 to TRBJ2-7, with 11 nucleotides matching TRBD2. Trimming removed 5 bases from V and 9 bases from J; junction bases left unmatched: 12. The CDR3 is 15 amino acids. In germline, CDR1 is MNHEY, CDR2 SMNVEV (reference sequence).

V usage is TRBV7-9 and J usage is TRBJ2-1; TRBD2 aligns across 8 bases. V gave up 2 bases and J gave up 3 bases; unmatched junction bases: 3. The CDR3 loop spans 15 amino acids. CDR1 is SEHNR, CDR2 FQNEAQ, per germline (reference sequence). The CDR3 nucleotides read TGTGCCAGCAGCTTAACAGCGGGAGACTACAATGAGCAGTTCTTC. Amino acid sequence: CASSLTAGDYNEQFF.

This chain uses TRBV7-9 with TRBJ2-3; 9 bases are a match to TRBD2. Germline CDR1 and CDR2: SEHNR and FQNEAQ (reference sequence). CDR3 length: 15 residues. After removal of 4 bases from V and 3 bases from J, the junction contained 5 bases not matched to a gene. This chain's CDR3 is CASSWVAGVTDTQYF. CDR3 sequence (DNA): TGTGCCAGCAGCTGGGTAGCGGGAGTGACAGATACGCAGTATTTT.

This clone was detected only once. The V and J genes are TRBV11-2 and TRBJ2-2, with 9 bases identical to TRBD2. With 3 bases clipped from V and 3 bases from J, the junction kept 8 bases outside the gene matches. The CDR3 loop spans 17 amino acids. Germline values: CDR1 SGHAT, CDR2 FQNNGV. The CDR3 loop reads CASSFGGGRADTGELFF. The CDR3 DNA is TGTGCCAGCAGCTTCGGAGGCGGGAGGGCAGACACCGGGGAGCTGTTTTTT.

The rearrangement joins TRBV4-1 to TRBJ1-1, with a possible D match to TRBD1 (5 bases). This CDR3 has 14 residues. Trimming shortened V by 5 bases and J by 5 bases, and 15 bases separated the two germline ends. CDR1 and CDR2 (germline): MGHRA, YSYEKL. The CDR3 region has the DNA TGCGCCAGCAGCAGCCGGGGCGCTGGAACTGAAGCTTTCTTT. This translates into CASSSRGAGTEAFF.

This chain uses TRBV6-5 with TRBJ1-2; no clear D gene. V was clipped by 2 bases and J by 6 bases, with 7 bases between them. The CDR3 loop spans 12 amino acids. The germline CDR1 and CDR2 sequences are MNHEY and SVGAGI. In nucleotides, the CDR3 is TGTGCCAGCAGTTACCTGGGAGATGGCTACACCTTC. As protein: CASSYLGDGYTF.

The chain recombines TRBV7-2 with TRBJ2-3; no clear D. Germline V gene sequence: CDR1 SGHTA, CDR2 FQGNSA. Trimming pared 2 bases from V and 7 bases from J, leaving 10 bases between. This CDR3 has 13 amino acids. As DNA, the CDR3 is TGTGCCAGCAGCTTATACTTCAGCCATACGCAGTATTTT. Translation: CASSLYFSHTQYF.

CDR3 amino acids: CASSLAAVGGYTF. The DNA of the CDR3 is TGTGCCAGCAGCTTAGCGGCAGTCGGTGGCTACACCTTC. The chain has TRBV7-8 and TRBJ1-2; no firm D call. Germline V CDR1 and CDR2: SGHVS, FQNEAQ. This CDR3 spans 13 amino acids. V shed 0 bases and J shed 7 bases, with 9 bases lying between them.

The chain combines TRBV7-3 with TRBJ2-3, with TRBD2 matching over 10 bases. The germline V gene encodes CDR1 SGHTA and CDR2 FQGTGA. Losses at the gene ends were 5 bases for V and 4 bases for J; bases not matched to a gene: 6. CDR3 length equals 15 residues. The CDR3 is CASSEASGSADTQYF. The DNA for the CDR3 is TGTGCCAGCAGCGAAGCTAGCGGGAGCGCAGATACGCAGTATTTT.

The rearrangement joins TRBV5-4 to TRBJ2-7, with TRBD2 matching over 7 bases. The J segment lost 5 bases and the V segment lost 5 bases, leaving 22 bases of the junction unmatched. CDR1 is SGHNT and CDR2 is YYREEE in the germline V gene (reference sequence). CDR3 length: 18 residues. The CDR3 here is CASSRSLTPGGGVNEQYF. The CDR3 coding sequence is TGTGCCAGCAGTCGATCCCTGACTCCGGGCGGGGGAGTAAACGAGCAGTACTTC.

J is TRBJ1-1 and V is TRBV5-6; unclear D gene. The CDR3 loop spans 14 amino acids. V shed 0 bases and J shed 1 base, with 7 bases lying between them. Germline lookup yields CDR1 SGHDT and CDR2 YYEEEE. The CDR3, as DNA: TGTGCCAGCAGCTTGGGACGTAGGAACACTGAAGCTTTCTTT. Residues: CASSLGRRNTEAFF.

The rearrangement joins TRBV28 to TRBJ2-3, with no clear D. CDR1 is MDHEN and CDR2 is SYDVKM in the germline V gene. V was trimmed by 8 bases and J by 5 bases, leaving 8 bases between them. This CDR3 is built from 11 residues. CDR3 sequence: CASGFRDTQYF. Here the CDR3 DNA reads TGTGCCAGCGGATTCAGAGATACGCAGTATTTT.

The rearrangement joins TRBV18 to TRBJ2-1; a possible D gene is TRBD2 (6 bases). CDR3 length: 14 amino acids. Germline lookup yields CDR1 KGHSH and CDR2 LQKENI. The germline V and J ends were trimmed by 6 bases and 7 bases, with 16 bases remaining between them. The CDR3 sequence is CASSLSGSRNEQFF. CDR3 DNA: TGTGCCAGCTCGCTTTCCGGGAGTCGGAATGAGCAGTTCTTC.

This clone has only a few counts. This chain connects TRBV9 to TRBJ1-3; tentative D call: TRBD1 (6 bases). This CDR3 spans 13 amino acids. The V end lost 0 bases, the J end lost 11 bases, and 12 bases lay between the germline ends. The germline CDR1 and CDR2 sequences are SGDLS and YYNGEE. CDR3: CASSVEATGPIYF. The CDR3, as DNA: TGTGCCAGCAGCGTAGAAGCTACAGGGCCCATATATTTT.

The chain carries TRBV20-1 and TRBJ1-2, with D perhaps TRBD1 (5 bases). V was clipped by 7 bases and J by 5 bases, with 11 bases between them. CDR3 length: 11 amino acids. Germline CDR1 and CDR2: DFQATT and SNEGSKA (reference sequence). The CDR3 region is CSVGAPYGYTF. The CDR3 DNA reads TGCAGTGTTGGGGCCCCATATGGCTACACCTTC.

The V call is TRBV27, the J call TRBJ2-1; D is perhaps TRBD2 (5 bases). V dropped 1 base and J dropped 9 bases, with 16 bases sitting between them. The CDR3 totals 15 residues. Per the germline V gene, CDR1 is MNHEY and CDR2 is SMNVEV (reference sequence). CDR3 bases: TGTGCCAGCAGTTTATTGGGAGAGGCGGGCGCTGAGCAGTTCTTC. Translating gives CASSLLGEAGAEQFF.

The chain carries TRBV29-1 and TRBJ1-5, with 8 bases aligning to TRBD1. Germline assignment: CDR1 SQVTM and CDR2 ANQGSEA. CDR3 size: 15 residues. The junction had 6 bases not matched to a gene; V was cut back by 5 bases and J by 0 bases. CDR3 nucleotide sequence: TGCAGCGTTATCACAGGGGGGAATAGCAATCAGCCCCAGCATTTT. Translation gives CSVITGGNSNQPQHF.

V is TRBV4-3 and J is TRBJ2-7; TRBD2 matches 12 bases. Germline assignment: CDR1 LGHNA and CDR2 YSLEER. The CDR3 consists of 17 residues. With 1 base clipped from V and 4 bases from J, the junction kept 8 bases outside the gene matches. Here the CDR3 DNA reads TGCGCCAGCAGCCAAGTTAGTTCTAGCGGGAGGGGTTACGAGCAGTACTTC. It specifies CASSQVSSSGRGYEQYF.

The chain employs TRBV5-6 and TRBJ2-7; D is undetermined. CDR1 is SGHDT, CDR2 YYEEEE, per germline. Trimming removed 0 bases from V and 0 bases from J, with 10 bases in between. The CDR3 length is 15 residues. The CDR3 sequence: CASSLAGQFSYEQYF. The CDR3 DNA is TGTGCCAGCAGCTTGGCCGGCCAATTCTCCTACGAGCAGTACTTC.

The rearrangement joins TRBV7-2 to TRBJ2-5, with 10 bases that match TRBD2. The CDR3 consists of 16 residues. Germline CDR1 reads SGHTA; CDR2 reads FQGNSA. The trim removed 5 bases at V and 4 bases at J, leaving 10 bases unmatched. CDR3 amino acids: CASSHRGAGGVETQYF. The CDR3 DNA sequence: TGTGCCAGCAGCCACCGGGGAGCGGGAGGGGTAGAGACCCAGTACTTC.

This chain joins TRBV28 and TRBJ2-1; 7 bases match TRBD2. CDR3 size: 16 residues. J was trimmed by 6 bases and V by 6 bases; bases with no gene match: 14. Per germline, CDR1 MDHEN and CDR2 SYDVKM. Written as DNA, the CDR3 is TGTGCCAGCAGCGTATTGGGACTACGGCTTTCCAATGAGCAGTTCTTC. Protein sequence: CASSVLGLRLSNEQFF. The full variable domain, rest sourced from reference TRBV28 and TRBJ2-1, is DVKVTQSSRYLVKRTGEKVFLECVQDMDHENMFWYRQDPGLGLRLIYFSYDVKMKEKGDIPEGYSVSREKKERFSLILESASTNQTSMYLCASSVLGLRLSNEQFFGPGTRLTVL.

The chain carries TRBV6-6 and TRBJ2-7; a weak D match, TRBD1 (6 bases). The CDR3 loop spans 11 amino acids. Germline CDR1 MNHNY, CDR2 SVGAGI (reference sequence). Trimming removed 5 bases at V and 10 bases at J, with 12 bases between. CDR3 nucleotide sequence: TGTGCCAGCAGTCAGGACAGCTTCCAGTACTTC. It codes for CASSQDSFQYF.

The rearrangement joins TRBV4-1 to TRBJ1-1, with a weak D call TRBD1 (6 bases). The germline V gene encodes CDR1 MGHRA and CDR2 YSYEKL. The CDR3 is 13 residues long. Trimming shortened V by 2 bases and J by 7 bases, and 11 bases separated the two germline ends. CDR3 in DNA: TGCGCCAGCAGCCAACCCCGACAGGTTGAAGCTTTCTTT. Its protein is CASSQPRQVEAFF.

The chain couples TRBV10-3 to TRBJ2-3; D is uncertain. The CDR3 has 15 residues. Germline lookup yields CDR1 ENHRY and CDR2 SYGVKD. V was pared by 5 bases and J by 6 bases, with 18 bases between. The CDR3 here is CAISKISNAADTQYF. CDR3 nucleotides: TGTGCCATCAGTAAGATCTCCAATGCCGCGGATACGCAGTATTTT.